This is a list of T cell receptor beta chains from one sample in a study of CD8+ T cells in alopecia areata. This table comes from immunoSEQ multiplex PCR, and its TCRdb copy is limited to in-frame clones, with some not included. The sample lists approximately 200,000 clones, 50% to 60% seen once, with approximately 0.69% in the top ten. The sample in question was CD4+ T cells sorted from blood, obtained at week 4, from a patient treated with tofacitinib. The receptor source for this set is a human donor with alopecia areata. Both conserved end residues are part of each CDR3.

>TRBJ2-1|TRBV4-1
CASSRLLSSYNEQFF
>TRBJ1-5|TRBV30
CAWSVARERPQHF
>TRBJ1-5|TRBV7-2
CASSLFRDSNQPQHF
>TRBJ2-3|TRBV4-2
CASSQDTQDTQYF
>TRBJ2-5|TRBV29-1
CTGSGADGFRETQYF
>TRBJ2-7|TRBV10-1
CASSESNRGHEQYF
>TRBJ2-7|TRBV9
CASSVAPNNYEQYF
>TRBJ2-5|TRBV4-3
CASSQDPLGGRKETQYF
>TRBJ1-1|TRBV29-1
CSVDLRPEAFF
>TRBJ2-3|TRBV6-6
CASSLEDTQYF
>TRBJ1-1|TRBV18
CASSTPNTEAFF
>TRBJ2-6|TRBV5-4
CASSSRAGILSGANVLTF
>TRBJ1-3|TRBV4-1
CASTDIGGNTIYF
>TRBJ1-2|TRBV9
CASSAAPQADYGYTF
>TRBJ2-1|TRBV5-1
CASSALVNNEQFF
>TRBJ2-7|TRBV5-4
CASSLRGAGEQYF
>TRBJ2-3|TRBV5-1
CASSRFGAPSTDTQYF
>TRBJ2-3|TRBV29-1
CSVEPGSSTDTQYF
>TRBJ2-1|TRBV18
CASSPPSGRSVNEQFF
>TRBJ2-7|TRBV5-1
CASSVGATSGRYEQYF
>TRBJ2-1|TRBV11-1
CASSLALPNEQFF
>TRBJ2-5|TRBV29-1
CSVDQETQYF
>TRBJ2-3|TRBV2
CASSAQGPTDTQYF
>TRBJ2-7|TRBV27
CASSSRLARYEQYF
>TRBJ1-5|TRBV28
CASNPDGNQPQHF
>TRBJ2-5|TRBV15
CATSRDQGQETQYF
>TRBJ2-3|TRBV28
CASSAASGLTDTQYF
>TRBJ2-2|TRBV25-1
CASRRANTGELFF
>TRBJ2-3|TRBV28
CASSFAAGQGTQYF
>TRBJ1-1|TRBV6-6
CASSQTGEAFF
>TRBJ2-1|TRBV30
CAWSVEAAAYNEQFF
>TRBJ2-1|TRBV4-3
CASSQDGSGRYNEQFF
>TRBJ2-7|TRBV29-1
CSVQRRDRGVYEQYF
>TRBJ1-4|TRBV23-1
CAIRRRTNEKLFF
>TRBJ2-7|TRBV30
CAWSRGDLGEQYF
>TRBJ2-7|TRBV25-1
CASSDGPYEQYF
>TRBJ2-2|TRBV4-3
CASSHALGLALRTGELFF
>TRBJ2-7|TRBV11-2
CASSYRLGSYEQYF
>TRBJ2-5|TRBV5-4
CASSLGRQETQYF
>TRBJ1-4|TRBV27
CASSPLRQLNEKLFF
>TRBJ2-7|TRBV7-2
CASSLVGLAGAYEQYF
>TRBJ2-1|TRBV7-3
CASSLGTPNNEQFF
>TRBJ2-1|TRBV5-1
CASMEGGLRNNEQFF
>TRBJ2-1|TRBV30
CAWRAGLVFDSYNEQFF
>TRBJ2-1|TRBV25-1
CASRDPGLGYNEQFF
>TRBJ2-2|TRBV29-1
CSVPPGAGELFF
>TRBJ2-3|TRBV29-1
CSVSGASGGHDTQYF
>TRBJ2-3|TRBV7-3
CASSLTSGTDTQYF
>TRBJ1-2|TRBV5-1
CASSSMGQGNYGYTF
>TRBJ2-2|TRBV6-5
CASSRGQGVRGELFF
>TRBJ2-3|TRBV7-2
CASSSGLAGFTDTQYF
>TRBJ1-4|TRBV29-1
CSVGNVRGVGKLFF
>TRBJ2-3|TRBV29-1
CSVETGTDTQYF